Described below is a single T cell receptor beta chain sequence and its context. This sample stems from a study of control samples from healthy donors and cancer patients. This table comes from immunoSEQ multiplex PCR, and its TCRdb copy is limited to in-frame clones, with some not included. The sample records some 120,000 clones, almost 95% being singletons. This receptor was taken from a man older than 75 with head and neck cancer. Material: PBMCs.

The CDR3 DNA reads as TGTGCCAGCAGTTTATTGGTGTCAGTGGATGAGCAGTTCTTC. Translating gives CASSLLVSVDEQFF. This chain connects TRBV27 to TRBJ2-1; D is unclear. The germline CDR1 and CDR2 sequences are MNHEY and SMNVEV (reference sequence). Between the trimmed V and J ends, which lost 1 base and 8 bases, there was a span of 12 bases. The CDR3 loop spans 14 amino acids.